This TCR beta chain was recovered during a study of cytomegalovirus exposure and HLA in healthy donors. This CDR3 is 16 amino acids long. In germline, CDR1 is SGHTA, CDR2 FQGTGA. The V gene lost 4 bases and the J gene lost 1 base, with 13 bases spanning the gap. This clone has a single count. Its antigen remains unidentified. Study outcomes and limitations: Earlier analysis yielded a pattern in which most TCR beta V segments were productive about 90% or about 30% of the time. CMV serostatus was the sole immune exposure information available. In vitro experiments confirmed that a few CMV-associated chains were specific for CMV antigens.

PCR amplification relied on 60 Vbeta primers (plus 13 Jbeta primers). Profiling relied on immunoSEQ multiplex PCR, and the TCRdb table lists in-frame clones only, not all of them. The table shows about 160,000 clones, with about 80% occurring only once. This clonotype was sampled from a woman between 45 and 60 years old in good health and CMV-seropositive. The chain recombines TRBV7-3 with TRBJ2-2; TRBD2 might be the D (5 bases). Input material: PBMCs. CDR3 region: CASSSMNGENTGELFF. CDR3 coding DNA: TGTGCCAGCAGCTCAATGAACGGGGAGAACACCGGGGAGCTGTTTTTT.